The entry below gives a single T cell receptor beta chain sequence along with its context. The antigen this receptor binds is unknown. Per-nucleotide qualities are absent, and no much larger clonotype sits a single base away. The sample belongs to a study of blood T cell repertoires in COVID-19 (dated by TCRdb to the early 2020s). Notes on the research overall: Collaborator samples came from the United States, Italy and Spain and covered acute and convalescent phases of COVID-19. The repertoires were released in a freely available public database meant as a resource for research on the immune response to SARS-CoV-2. Where HLA class I and class II types were available, the types were taken from metadata supplied by the sample provider, not from assay-based typing. The dataset comprised deeply sampled blood TCRbeta repertoires from subjects exposed to, actively infected with, or recovered from COVID-19. The samples were drawn from two sources: the first 160 participants of the ongoing ImmuneRACE study, and over 950 subjects contributed by 6 global collaborators. The sample metadata nearly always contained a de-identified subject ID, COVID-19 status, age in years and sex. The prospective study material was composed of cDNA or gDNA derived from T cells, B-cell-depleted T cells, or PBMCs.

In the prospective study, participants were roughly 18 to 95 years old, resided in fewer than 25 geographic areas of the United States, and were enrolled through a virtual design. In the prospective study, participants were assigned to cohorts based on the clinical history participants reported in a screening survey and a study questionnaire. Recovered participants in ImmuneRACE Cohort 3 were defined by two consecutive negative NP/OP PCR tests, clearance by a healthcare professional, or resolution of symptoms. In the prospective study, mobile phlebotomists collected whole blood, serum and a nasopharyngeal or oropharyngeal swab from each participant. Prospective study participants could optionally give additional blood draws and questionnaires over a 2-month period. Before DNA extraction, blood samples from the prospective study were shipped at room temperature or frozen. TCRbeta CDR3 regions were amplified from genomic DNA by means of the immunoSEQ Assay, a bias-controlled multiplex PCR. The paper's processing steps were these. Within the assay, amplification of reference gene primers was used to estimate how many nucleated cells each sample contained. To quantify the absolute abundance of each unique TCRbeta CDR3 rearrangement, sequence reads were collapsed and filtered. For each sample, productive Simpson clonality was calculated as the square root of Simpson's diversity index across productive rearrangements. TCRdb's version of the immuneACCESS table is confined to in-frame rearrangements and falls short of the full clone set. An unresolved V gene accounts for under half of the shortfall where checked; the remainder is of unknown origin. Clonal size and the V and J genes are those of that table, whereas D and trimming came from the DNA. Present in this sample are about 250,000 clones, around 89% of which were seen just once. Together, the top ten hold under 10% of the sample.

Overall study outcomes, separate from this receptor: The amount of clinical and demographic metadata varied by source and participant and was provided uncurated.

At the junction V is shortened by 0 bases and J by 3 bases, with 18 bases in between. CDR1 is given as SQVTM and CDR2 as ANQGSEA, both from the germline V gene. The CDR3 runs 16 amino acids, cysteine and phenylalanine included. The DNA shown is the 48-base CDR3, in frame from base 1. This sequence uses TRBV29-1 and TRBJ2-7, with TRBD1 as a weak D call on 5 bases. The sequence was obtained from a man aged 40-50 years who had recovered from COVID-19. Sequencing input: PBMCs or T cells enriched from blood (not recorded which). In nucleotide form, the sequence is TGCAGCGTTGAAGAGCGAGTAGACAGATTACTCTACGAGCAGTACTTC. This yields the protein CSVEERVDRLLYEQYF.